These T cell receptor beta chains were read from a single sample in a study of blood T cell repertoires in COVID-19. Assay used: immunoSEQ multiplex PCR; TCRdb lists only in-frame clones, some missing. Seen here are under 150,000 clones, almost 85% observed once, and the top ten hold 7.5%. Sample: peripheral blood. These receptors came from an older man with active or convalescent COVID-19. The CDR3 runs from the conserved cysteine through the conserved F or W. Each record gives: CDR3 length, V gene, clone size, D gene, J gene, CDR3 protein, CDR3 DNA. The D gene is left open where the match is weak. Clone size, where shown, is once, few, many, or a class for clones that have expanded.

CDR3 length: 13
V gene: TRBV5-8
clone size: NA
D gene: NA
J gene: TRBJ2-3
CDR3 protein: CASSFSGEDTQYF
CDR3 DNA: TGTGCCAGCAGCTTCTCAGGGGAGGATACGCAGTATTTT

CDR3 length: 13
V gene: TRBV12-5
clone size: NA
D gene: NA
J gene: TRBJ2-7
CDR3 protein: CASGLKDSGEQYF
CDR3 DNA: TGTGCTAGTGGTTTAAAGGACTCGGGGGAGCAGTACTTC

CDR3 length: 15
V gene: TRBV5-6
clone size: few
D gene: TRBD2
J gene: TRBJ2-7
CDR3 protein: CASSPRGSGGFEQYF
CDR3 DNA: TGTGCCAGCAGCCCCCGGGGTAGCGGGGGGTTCGAGCAGTACTTC

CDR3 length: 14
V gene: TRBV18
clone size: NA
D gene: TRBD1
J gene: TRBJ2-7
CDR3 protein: CASSAGTGPYEQYF
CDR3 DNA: TGTGCCAGCTCAGCCGGGACAGGACCCTACGAGCAGTACTTC

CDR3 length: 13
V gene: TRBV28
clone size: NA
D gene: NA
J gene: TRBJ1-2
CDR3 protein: CASSWEGIYGYTF
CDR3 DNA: TGTGCCAGCAGTTGGGAGGGGATATATGGCTACACCTTC

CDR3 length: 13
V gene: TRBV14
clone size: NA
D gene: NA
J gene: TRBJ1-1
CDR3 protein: CASSQESRTEAFF
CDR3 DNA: TGTGCCAGCAGCCAAGAGTCCCGCACTGAAGCTTTCTTT

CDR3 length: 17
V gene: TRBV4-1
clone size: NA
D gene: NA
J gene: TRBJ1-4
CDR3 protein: CASSQDDRVGTNEKLFF
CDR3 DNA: TGCGCCAGCAGCCAAGATGACAGAGTCGGAACTAATGAAAAACTGTTTTTT

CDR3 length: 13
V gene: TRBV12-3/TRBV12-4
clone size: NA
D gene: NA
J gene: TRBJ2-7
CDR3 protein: CASSLTALGEQYF
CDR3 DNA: TGTGCCAGCAGTTTAACAGCTCTTGGCGAGCAGTACTTC

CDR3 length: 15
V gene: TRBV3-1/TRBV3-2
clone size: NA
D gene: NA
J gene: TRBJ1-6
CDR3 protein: CASSQGLWGNSPLHF
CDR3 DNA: TGTGCCAGCAGCCAGGGACTATGGGGTAATTCACCCCTCCACTTT

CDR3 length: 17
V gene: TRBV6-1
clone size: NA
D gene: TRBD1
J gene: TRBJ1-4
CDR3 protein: CASSGTGGIATNEKLFF
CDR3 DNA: TGTGCCAGCAGTGGGACAGGGGGCATCGCAACTAATGAAAAACTGTTTTTT

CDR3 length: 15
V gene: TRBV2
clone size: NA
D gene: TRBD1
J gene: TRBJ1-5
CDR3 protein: CASSQGTGGNQPQHF
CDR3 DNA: TGTGCCAGCAGTCAGGGGACAGGGGGCAATCAGCCCCAGCATTTT

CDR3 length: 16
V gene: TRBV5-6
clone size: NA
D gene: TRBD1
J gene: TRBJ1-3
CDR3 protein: CASSLQGTGTGNTIYF
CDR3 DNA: TGTGCCAGCAGCTTGCAGGGGACAGGGACTGGAAACACCATATATTTT

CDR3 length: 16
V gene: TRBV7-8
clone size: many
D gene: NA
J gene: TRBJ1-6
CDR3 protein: CASSLRDRPYNSPLHF
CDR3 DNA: TGTGCCAGCAGCCTGCGCGACAGACCCTATAATTCACCCCTCCACTTT

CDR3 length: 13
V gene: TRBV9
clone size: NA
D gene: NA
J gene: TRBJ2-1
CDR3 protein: CASSTSRSNEQFF
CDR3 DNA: TGTGCCAGCAGCACCTCTAGGTCAAATGAGCAGTTCTTC

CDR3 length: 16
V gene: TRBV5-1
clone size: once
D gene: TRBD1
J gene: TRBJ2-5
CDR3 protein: CASSVRPGQGQETQYF
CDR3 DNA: TGCGCCAGCAGCGTGCGCCCGGGACAGGGGCAAGAGACCCAGTACTTC

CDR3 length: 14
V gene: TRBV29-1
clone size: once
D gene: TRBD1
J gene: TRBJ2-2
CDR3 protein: CSVAEGGVSGELFF
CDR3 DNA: TGCAGCGTTGCCGAAGGGGGCGTATCCGGGGAGCTGTTTTTT

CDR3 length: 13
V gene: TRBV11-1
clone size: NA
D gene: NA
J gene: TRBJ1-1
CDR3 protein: CASSLDGRTEAFF
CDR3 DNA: TGTGCCAGCAGCTTAGACGGCAGGACTGAAGCTTTCTTT

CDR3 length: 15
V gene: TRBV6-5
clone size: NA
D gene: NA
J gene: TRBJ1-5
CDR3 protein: CASSNSWGRSQPQHF
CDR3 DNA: TGTGCCAGCAGCAATTCGTGGGGCCGGTCTCAGCCCCAGCATTTT

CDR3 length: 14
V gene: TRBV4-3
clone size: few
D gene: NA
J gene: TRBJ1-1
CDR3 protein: CASSQDLAGTEAFF
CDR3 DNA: TGCGCCAGCAGCCAAGATCTGGCGGGGACTGAAGCTTTCTTT

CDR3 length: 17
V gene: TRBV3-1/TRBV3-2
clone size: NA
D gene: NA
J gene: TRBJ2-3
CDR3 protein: CASSQDRYFSSTDTQYF
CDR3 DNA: TGTGCCAGCAGCCAAGATCGATACTTCTCTAGCACAGATACGCAGTATTTT

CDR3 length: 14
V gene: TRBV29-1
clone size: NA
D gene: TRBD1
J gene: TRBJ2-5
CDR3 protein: CSVIPGQGQETQYF
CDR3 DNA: TGCAGCGTTATACCGGGACAGGGCCAAGAGACCCAGTACTTC

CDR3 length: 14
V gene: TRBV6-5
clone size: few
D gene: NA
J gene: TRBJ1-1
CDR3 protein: CASKLSGDRTEAFF
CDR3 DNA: TGTGCCAGCAAGCTATCAGGGGATCGGACTGAAGCTTTCTTT

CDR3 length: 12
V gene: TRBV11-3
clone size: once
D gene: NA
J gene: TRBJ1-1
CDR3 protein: CASSPGEGKAFF
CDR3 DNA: TGTGCCAGCAGCCCTGGGGAGGGGAAAGCTTTCTTT

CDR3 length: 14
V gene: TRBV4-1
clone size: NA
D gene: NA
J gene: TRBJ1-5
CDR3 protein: CASSPGTQIQPQHF
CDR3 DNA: TGCGCCAGCAGCCCCGGGACACAAATTCAGCCCCAGCATTTT

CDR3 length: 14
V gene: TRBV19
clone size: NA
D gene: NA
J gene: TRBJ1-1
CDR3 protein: CASSIETGYTEAFF
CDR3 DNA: TGTGCCAGTAGTATCGAGACGGGGTACACTGAAGCTTTCTTT

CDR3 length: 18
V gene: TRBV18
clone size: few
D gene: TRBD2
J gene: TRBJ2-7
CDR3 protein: CASSPGLAGRGSSYEQYF
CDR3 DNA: TGTGCCAGCTCGCCGGGACTAGCGGGAAGAGGGAGCTCCTACGAGCAGTACTTC